A selection of T cell receptor beta chains follows, all from one sample in a study of shared clonotypes between healthy human individuals. Measured with immunoSEQ multiplex PCR; TCRdb has only the in-frame clones, and not every one. The repertoire includes hundreds of thousands of clones, 95% of them detected once, and about 0.11% sits in the top ten. Sequenced sample: naive CD8+ T cells sorted from blood. These receptors were obtained from a woman younger than 45 in good health. CDR3s include the opening cysteine and the closing phenylalanine or tryptophan. D genes are given only for firm matches. Rows give clone size only sometimes, using once, few, many, or a class for an expanded clone.

J gene	clone size	CDR3 length	V gene	D gene	CDR3 DNA	CDR3 protein
TRBJ2-1	.	15	TRBV4-1	.	TGCGCCAGCAGCCAAGTTACTAGCTCGTACAATGAGCAGTTCTTC	CASSQVTSSYNEQFF
TRBJ2-1	.	17	TRBV19	TRBD2	TGTGCCAGTAGTATTAGCGGGAGTGTCCCCCCCTACAATGAGCAGTTCTTC	CASSISGSVPPYNEQFF
TRBJ2-7	.	14	TRBV6-1	TRBD1	TGTGCCAGCAGTCCAGGGGGAACGTCCTACGAGCAGTACTTC	CASSPGGTSYEQYF
TRBJ2-7	.	15	TRBV4-1	.	TGCGCCAGCAGCCCCGGTAGAGGGGTAGTCTACGAGCAGTACTTC	CASSPGRGVVYEQYF
TRBJ2-7	.	14	TRBV6-5	.	TGTGCCAGCAGTTACTCAGGCAGGGCCTACGAGCAGTACTTC	CASSYSGRAYEQYF
TRBJ2-1	.	15	TRBV27	TRBD2	TGTGCCAGCAGTACGACTAGCGGGAGGGGCTATGAGCAGTTCTTC	CASSTTSGRGYEQFF
TRBJ2-7	.	11	TRBV28	.	TGTGCCAGCAGTTATCGGAGGGAGCAGTACTTC	CASSYRREQYF
TRBJ2-7	.	15	TRBV7-7	TRBD1	TGTGCCAGCAGCGATCCGGGACAGGGCTCCCACGAGCAGTACTTC	CASSDPGQGSHEQYF
TRBJ2-7	once	15	TRBV10-2	.	TGCGCCAGCTCCCTTCTTTCTGAGGGAGGAGACGAGCAGTACTTC	CASSLLSEGGDEQYF
TRBJ2-7	few	13	TRBV2	.	TGTGCCAGCAGCCCAGGAGGACACTACGAGCAGTACTTC	CASSPGGHYEQYF
TRBJ1-5	once	15	TRBV27	.	TGTGCCAGCAGACTGGCAGGAAATAGCAATCAGCCCCAGCATTTT	CASRLAGNSNQPQHF
TRBJ2-7	.	14	TRBV4-1	TRBD1	TGCGCCAGCAGCCACACGACAGGGACCTACGAGCAGTACTTC	CASSHTTGTYEQYF
TRBJ2-1	.	14	TRBV5-4	TRBD1	TGTGCCAGCAGCTTAAGCCCCAGGGGGAATGAGCAGTTCTTC	CASSLSPRGNEQFF
TRBJ1-3	.	17	TRBV7-6	TRBD1	TGTGCCAGCAGCTTAGATTCCGCGGCAGGGGGGAGAAACACCATATATTTT	CASSLDSAAGGRNTIYF
TRBJ1-2	.	15	TRBV10-3	.	TGTGCCATCAGTGTGGCGCCGACCAATTACTATGGCTACACCTTC	CAISVAPTNYYGYTF
TRBJ1-3	.	16	TRBV7-6	.	TGTGCCAGCAGCTTAACTGTTTCTGGTGCTGGAAACACCATATATTTT	CASSLTVSGAGNTIYF
TRBJ2-2	.	13	TRBV6-1	TRBD2	TGTGCCAGCAGGGGCGGGAGGGCCGGGGAGCTGTTTTTT	CASRGGRAGELFF
TRBJ1-5	.	14	TRBV19	.	TGTGCCAGTAGTAGCCGGGATTATAATCAGCCCCAGCATTTT	CASSSRDYNQPQHF
TRBJ2-1	.	14	TRBV6-1	.	TGTGCCAGCAGTGAACCGGGAGCATTCAATGAGCAGTTCTTC	CASSEPGAFNEQFF
TRBJ1-5	.	14	TRBV5-5	TRBD1	TGTGCCAGCAGCACAAGGACAGGGAATCAGCCCCAGCATTTT	CASSTRTGNQPQHF
TRBJ1-5	.	15	TRBV27	.	TGTGCCAGCAGTTTGTCTCCAGGGACGAGTCAGCCCCAGCATTTT	CASSLSPGTSQPQHF
TRBJ2-5	.	13	TRBV13	.	TGTGCCAGCAGCTTTTCCAGGGAAGAGACCCAGTACTTC	CASSFSREETQYF
TRBJ2-7	once	16	TRBV10-3	.	TGTGCCATCAGTGAGAGCGCTAACCCTGTTGCCTACGAGCAGTACTTC	CAISESANPVAYEQYF
TRBJ1-1	.	13	TRBV2	.	TGTGCCAGATGGGCTGACATGAACACTGAAGCTTTCTTT	CARWADMNTEAFF
TRBJ1-1	.	15	TRBV27	.	TGTGCCAGCAGTTTATCGATCGGGTTAATGGCTGAAGCTTTCTTT	CASSLSIGLMAEAFF
TRBJ1-1	.	14	TRBV28	TRBD1	TGTGCCAGCAGGATGACAGGGGGCGCATCTGAAGCTTTCTTT	CASRMTGGASEAFF
TRBJ2-5	.	13	TRBV27	.	TGTGCCAGCAGTGAAGCATCGCAAGAGACCCAGTACTTC	CASSEASQETQYF
TRBJ2-7	.	15	TRBV28	.	TGTGCCAGCAGTCACGCAGGGACAACCACCTACGAGCAGTACTTC	CASSHAGTTTYEQYF
TRBJ2-5	.	15	TRBV7-9	TRBD2	TGTGCCAGCAGCTCGACTAGCGGGAGGGTGGAGACCCAGTACTTC	CASSSTSGRVETQYF
TRBJ2-7	.	15	TRBV5-4	TRBD2	TGTGCCAGCAGCTTGTTACTAGCGGGAGCGGACGAGCAGTACTTC	CASSLLLAGADEQYF
TRBJ1-1	.	15	TRBV28	TRBD1	TGTGCCAGCAGTCCGTCCCAGGGGGGAGGCACTGAAGCTTTCTTT	CASSPSQGGGTEAFF
TRBJ2-5	.	14	TRBV13	TRBD2	TGTGCCAGCAGCAAGCGGGAGTCCCAAGAGACCCAGTACTTC	CASSKRESQETQYF
TRBJ2-1	.	15	TRBV7-9	TRBD2	TGTGCCAGCAGCCCACGACTAGCGCCGAACAATGAGCAGTTCTTC	CASSPRLAPNNEQFF
TRBJ1-2	.	17	TRBV28	.	TGTGCCAGCAGCCCAGACACCGGGAGGGTGAACCTCTATGGCTACACCTTC	CASSPDTGRVNLYGYTF
TRBJ1-2	.	15	TRBV15	TRBD1	TGTGCCACCAGTCTGAGGACAGGGCCAAACTATGGCTACACCTTC	CATSLRTGPNYGYTF
TRBJ2-7	.	13	TRBV5-1	TRBD1	TGCGCCAGCAGCTTAACAGGGGGCTACGAGCAGTACTTC	CASSLTGGYEQYF
TRBJ2-1	.	15	TRBV27	.	TGTGCCAGCAGTCCCGGGACCAAAGGCTACAATGAGCAGTTCTTC	CASSPGTKGYNEQFF
TRBJ1-1	few	13	TRBV13	.	TGTGCCAGCAGCTTCCGGGAGAACACTGAAGCTTTCTTT	CASSFRENTEAFF
TRBJ1-2	.	12	TRBV27	.	TGTGCCAGCAGGAAAACAGGGATTGGCTACACCTTC	CASRKTGIGYTF
TRBJ2-7	.	16	TRBV28	TRBD2	TGTGCCAGCAGTATTGGGACTAGCGGGAGCTCCTACGAGCAGTACTTC	CASSIGTSGSSYEQYF
TRBJ2-7	.	14	TRBV11-2	TRBD2	TGTGCCAGCAGCGAGGGACTAGCTGTTTACGAGCAGTACTTC	CASSEGLAVYEQYF
TRBJ1-2	once	16	TRBV29-1	.	TGCAGCGTTGAAGGGCACCGGGGGACTATTATGGATGGCTACACCTTC	CSVEGHRGTIMDGYTF
TRBJ2-2	.	16	TRBV19	.	TGTGCCAGTAGTATAGGGGCGGGGTCGAACACCGGGGAGCTGTTTTTT	CASSIGAGSNTGELFF
TRBJ1-1	.	13	TRBV27	.	TGTGCCAGCAGTTTATCGGGAGGCACTGAAGCTTTCTTT	CASSLSGGTEAFF
TRBJ1-5	.	15	TRBV9	.	TGTGCCAGCAGCCCAGGACTGCATAGCAATCAGCCCCAGCATTTT	CASSPGLHSNQPQHF
TRBJ2-7	.	15	TRBV25-1	.	TGTGCCAGCAGTGAATATGAGAGAAGCTCCTACGAGCAGTACTTC	CASSEYERSSYEQYF
TRBJ2-7	.	14	TRBV27	.	TGTGCCAGCAGTCCCTCCGGTCCAGGCTTCGAGCAGTACTTC	CASSPSGPGFEQYF
TRBJ1-5	.	15	TRBV28	.	TGTGCCAGCAGTTTAATCAGGGTAGGCAATCAGCCCCAGCATTTT	CASSLIRVGNQPQHF
TRBJ2-2	.	17	TRBV2	TRBD2	TGTGCCAGCAGTGGCCTAGCGGGAGGTGGTATCACCGGGGAGCTGTTTTTT	CASSGLAGGGITGELFF
TRBJ2-3	.	17	TRBV9	.	TGTGCCAGCAGCGCCAGCCCAGGGATCGATCATACAGATACGCAGTATTTT	CASSASPGIDHTDTQYF